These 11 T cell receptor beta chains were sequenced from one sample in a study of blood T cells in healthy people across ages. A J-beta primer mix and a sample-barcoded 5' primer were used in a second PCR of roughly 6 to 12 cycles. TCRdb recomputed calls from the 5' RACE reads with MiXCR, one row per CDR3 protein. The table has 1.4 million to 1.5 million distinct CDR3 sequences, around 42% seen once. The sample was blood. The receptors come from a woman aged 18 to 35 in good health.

CDR3 sequence (DNA): TGTGCCTGCCAAAAAGGGACAGGGGGATACAATGAGCAGTACTTC. Protein product: CACQKGTGGYNEQYF. The chain joins TRBV7-9 to TRBJ2-7, with 11 bases fitting TRBD1. CDR3 size: 15 residues. The junction had 16 bases not matched to a gene; V was cut back by 11 bases and J by 7 bases. Germline lookup yields CDR1 SEHNR and CDR2 FQNEAQ (reference sequence).

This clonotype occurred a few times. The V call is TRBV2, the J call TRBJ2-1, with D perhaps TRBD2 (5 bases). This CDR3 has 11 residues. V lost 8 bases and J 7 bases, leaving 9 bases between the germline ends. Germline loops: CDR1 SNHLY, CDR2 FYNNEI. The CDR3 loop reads CASGEFNEQFF. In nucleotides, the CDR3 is TGTGCCAGCGGGGAGTTTAATGAGCAGTTCTTC.

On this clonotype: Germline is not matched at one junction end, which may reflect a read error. The CDR3 region has the DNA TGTACCAGCAGCCTTGAGGTCTCCTACGAGCAGTACTTC. Encoded protein: CTSSLEVSYEQYF. This chain links TRBV5-6 with TRBJ2-7, with D unresolved. The germline gives CDR1 SGHDT, CDR2 YYEEEE. This CDR3 contains 13 residues.

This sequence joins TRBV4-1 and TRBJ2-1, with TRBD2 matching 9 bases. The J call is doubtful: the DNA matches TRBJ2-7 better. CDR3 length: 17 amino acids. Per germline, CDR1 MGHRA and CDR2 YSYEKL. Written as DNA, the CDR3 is TGCGCCAGCAGCCACACCTTAGCGGGGGCCTCCTACAATGAGCAGTACTTC. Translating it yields CASSHTLAGASYNEQYF.

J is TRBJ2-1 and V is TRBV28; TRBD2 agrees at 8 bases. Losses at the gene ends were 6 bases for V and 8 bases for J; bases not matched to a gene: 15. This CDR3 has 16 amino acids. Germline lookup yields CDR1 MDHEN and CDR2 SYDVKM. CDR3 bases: TGTGCCAGCAGCCGAGCGGGAGCCCGCTCTCGGGATGAGCAGTTCTTC. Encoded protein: CASSRAGARSRDEQFF.

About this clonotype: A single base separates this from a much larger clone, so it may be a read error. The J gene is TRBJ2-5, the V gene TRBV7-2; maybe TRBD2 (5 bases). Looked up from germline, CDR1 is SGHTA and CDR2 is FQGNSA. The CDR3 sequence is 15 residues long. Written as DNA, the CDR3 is TGTGCCAGCAGCGAAAGACTACGCATCCAAGGGACCCAGTACTTC. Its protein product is CASSERLRIQGTQYF. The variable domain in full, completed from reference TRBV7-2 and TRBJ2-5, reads GAGVSQSPSNKVTEKGKDVELRCDPISGHTALYWYRQSLGQGLEFLIYFQGNSAPDKSGLPSDRFSAERTGGSVSTLTIQRTQQEDSAVYLCASSERLRIQGTQYFGPGTRLLVL.

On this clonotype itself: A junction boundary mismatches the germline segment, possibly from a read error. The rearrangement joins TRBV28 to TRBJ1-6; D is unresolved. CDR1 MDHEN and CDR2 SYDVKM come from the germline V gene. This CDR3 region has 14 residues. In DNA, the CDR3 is TGTGCCAGCAGTTTGGAAGGGTATAAGTCACCCCTCCACTTT. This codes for CASSLEGYKSPLHF.

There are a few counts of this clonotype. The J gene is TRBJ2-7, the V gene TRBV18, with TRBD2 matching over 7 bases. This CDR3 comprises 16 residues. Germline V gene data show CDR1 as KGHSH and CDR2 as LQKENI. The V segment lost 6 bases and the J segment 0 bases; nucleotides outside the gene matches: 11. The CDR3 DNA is TGTGCCAGCTCTCCATTCGGCGGGAGTTTCTCCTACGAGCAGTACTTC. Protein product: CASSPFGGSFSYEQYF.

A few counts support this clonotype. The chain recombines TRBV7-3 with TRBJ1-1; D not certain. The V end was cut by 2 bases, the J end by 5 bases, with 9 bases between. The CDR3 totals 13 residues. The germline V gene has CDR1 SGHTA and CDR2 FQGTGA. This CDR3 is CASSLGYATEAFF. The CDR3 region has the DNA TGTGCCAGCAGCTTAGGCTACGCGACTGAAGCTTTCTTT.

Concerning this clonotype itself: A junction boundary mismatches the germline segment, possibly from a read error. The CDR3 protein is CASAPPAGNEQFF. CDR3 nucleotides: TGTGCCAGCGCACCACCGGCCGGCAATGAGCAGTTCTTC. This chain links TRBV18 with TRBJ2-1, with D unclear. From germline, CDR1 is KGHSH and CDR2 LQKENI. The CDR3 spans 13 residues.

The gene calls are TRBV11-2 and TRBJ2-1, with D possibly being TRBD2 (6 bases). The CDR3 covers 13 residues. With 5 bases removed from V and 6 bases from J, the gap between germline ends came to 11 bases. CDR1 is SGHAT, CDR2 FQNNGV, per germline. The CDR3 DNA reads TGTGCCAGCAGCGGGGGACTCCTCAATGAGCAGTTCTTC. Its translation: CASSGGLLNEQFF.